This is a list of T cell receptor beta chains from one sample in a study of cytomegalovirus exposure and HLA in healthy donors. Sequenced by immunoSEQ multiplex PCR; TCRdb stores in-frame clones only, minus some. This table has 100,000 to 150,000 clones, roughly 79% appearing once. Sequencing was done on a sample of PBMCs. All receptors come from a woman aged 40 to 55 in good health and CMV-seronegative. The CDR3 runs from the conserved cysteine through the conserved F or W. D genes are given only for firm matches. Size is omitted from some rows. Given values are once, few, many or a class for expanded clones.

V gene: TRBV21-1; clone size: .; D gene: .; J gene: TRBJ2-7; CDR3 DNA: TGTGCCGTATGGGCGCAGTCCTACGAGCAGTACTTC; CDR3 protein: CAVWAQSYEQYF
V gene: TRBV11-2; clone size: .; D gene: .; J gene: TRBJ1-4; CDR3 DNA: TGTGCCAGCAGCCCCGGTGGGAGACAGGAAGAAAAGCTGTTTTTT; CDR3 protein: CASSPGGRQEEKLFF
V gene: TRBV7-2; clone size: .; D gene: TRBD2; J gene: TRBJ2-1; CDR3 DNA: TGTGCCAGCAGAACTAGCGGGGGACGCACCCTGGGTGAGCAGTTCTTC; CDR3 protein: CASRTSGGRTLGEQFF
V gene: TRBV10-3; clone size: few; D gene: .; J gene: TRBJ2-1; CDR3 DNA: TGTGCCATCAGTGCAGGCAGGGTGGGTGAGCAGTTCTTC; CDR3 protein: CAISAGRVGEQFF
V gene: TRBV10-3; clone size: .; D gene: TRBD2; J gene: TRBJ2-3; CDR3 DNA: TGTGCCATCAGTGGGGGGACTAGCGGGAGTGGGGGCACAGATACGCAGTATTTT; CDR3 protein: CAISGGTSGSGGTDTQYF
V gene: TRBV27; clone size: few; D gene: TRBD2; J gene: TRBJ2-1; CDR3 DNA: TGTGCCAGCACAACTAGCGGGGGGAACAATGAGCAGTTCTTC; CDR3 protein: CASTTSGGNNEQFF
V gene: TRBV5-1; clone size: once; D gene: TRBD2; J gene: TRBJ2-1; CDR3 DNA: TGCGCCAGCAGCTCCCATGGGAGAGGGGAGGGTAATGAGCAGTTCTTC; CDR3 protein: CASSSHGRGEGNEQFF
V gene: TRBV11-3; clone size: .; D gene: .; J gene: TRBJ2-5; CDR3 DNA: TGTGCCAGCAGCCCAGGGGGGCAAGAGACCCAGTACTTC; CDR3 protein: CASSPGGQETQYF
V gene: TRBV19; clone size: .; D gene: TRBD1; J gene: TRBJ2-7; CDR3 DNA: TGTGCCAGTAGTCCCCTCACACGGGACAGGGACTTGTACGAGCAGTACTTC; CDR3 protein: CASSPLTRDRDLYEQYF
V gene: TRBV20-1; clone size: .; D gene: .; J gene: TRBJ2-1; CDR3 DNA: TGCAGTGCTCATCGGAGCGCTGAGCAGTTCTTC; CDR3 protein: CSAHRSAEQFF
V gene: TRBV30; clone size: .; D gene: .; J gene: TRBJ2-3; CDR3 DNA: TGTGCCTGGAGGCAGGGTTGGGGGGCAGATACGCAGTATTTT; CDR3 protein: CAWRQGWGADTQYF
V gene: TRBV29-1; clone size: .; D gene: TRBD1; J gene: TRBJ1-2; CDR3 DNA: TGCAGCGTCGCAACAGGGGACTATGGCTACACCTTC; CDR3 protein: CSVATGDYGYTF
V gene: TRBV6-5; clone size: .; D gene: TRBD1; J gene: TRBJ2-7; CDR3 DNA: TGTGCCAGCAGCCCCGGACAGGGGGCTTCGTACGAGCAGTACTTC; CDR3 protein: CASSPGQGASYEQYF
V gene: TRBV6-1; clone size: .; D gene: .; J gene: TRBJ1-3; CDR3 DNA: TGTGCCAGCAGTGAGACAGGACTAGGACATTTT; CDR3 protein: CASSETGLGHF
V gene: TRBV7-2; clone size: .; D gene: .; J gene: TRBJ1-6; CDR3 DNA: TGTGCCAGCAGCTTAGGACAACAGGGTAATTCACCCCTCCACTTT; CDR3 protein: CASSLGQQGNSPLHF
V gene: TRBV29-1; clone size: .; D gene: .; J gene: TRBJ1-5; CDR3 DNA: TGCAGCGTTGAAGCGGGAGGCAATCAGCCCCAGCATTTT; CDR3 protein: CSVEAGGNQPQHF
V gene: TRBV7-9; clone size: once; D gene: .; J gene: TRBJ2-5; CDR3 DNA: TGTGCCAGCAGGCCAGACAGTGGACAAGAGACCCAGTACTTC; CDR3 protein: CASRPDSGQETQYF
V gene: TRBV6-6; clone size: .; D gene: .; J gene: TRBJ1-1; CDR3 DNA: TGTGCCAGCAGTTACTCTGAGGGAAGGTTCCCCGCTTTCTTT; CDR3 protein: CASSYSEGRFPAFF
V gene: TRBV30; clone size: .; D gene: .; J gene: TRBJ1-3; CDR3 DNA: TGTGCCTGGACGTGGACTTCTGGAAACACCATATATTTT; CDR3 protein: CAWTWTSGNTIYF
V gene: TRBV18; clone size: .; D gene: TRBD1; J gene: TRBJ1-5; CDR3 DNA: TGTGCCAGCTCACCACTGGGACAGGGGAGTCAGCCCCAGCATTTT; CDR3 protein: CASSPLGQGSQPQHF
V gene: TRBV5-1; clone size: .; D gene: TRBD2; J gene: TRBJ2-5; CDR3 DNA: TGCGCCAGCAGCTTGGGACTAGCGACGCACCAAGAGACCCAGTACTTC; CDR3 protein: CASSLGLATHQETQYF
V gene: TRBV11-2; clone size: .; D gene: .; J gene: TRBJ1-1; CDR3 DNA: TGTGCCAGCAGCCTACAGGGTTTACCTGAAGCTTTCTTT; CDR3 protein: CASSLQGLPEAFF
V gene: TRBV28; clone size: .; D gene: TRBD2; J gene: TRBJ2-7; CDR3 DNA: TGTGCCAGCAGTTTAACTAGCGGGGCCTACGAGCAGTACTTC; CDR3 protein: CASSLTSGAYEQYF
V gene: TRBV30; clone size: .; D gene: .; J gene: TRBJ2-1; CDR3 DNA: TGTGCCATGCCGGCGGGACCCTACAATGAGCAGTTCTTC; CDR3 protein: CAMPAGPYNEQFF
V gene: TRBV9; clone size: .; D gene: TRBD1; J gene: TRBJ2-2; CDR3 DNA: TGTGCCAGCAGCGTAGACAGGGGGAACACCGGGGAGCTGTTTTTT; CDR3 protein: CASSVDRGNTGELFF
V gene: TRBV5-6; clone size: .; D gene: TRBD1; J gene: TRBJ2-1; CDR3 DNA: TGTGCCAGCAGCTCAGGGGGCAATGAGCAGTTCTTC; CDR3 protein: CASSSGGNEQFF
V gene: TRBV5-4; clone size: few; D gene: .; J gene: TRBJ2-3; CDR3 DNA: TGTGCCAGCAGCAGATCTAGCGAACTAACAGATACGCAGTATTTT; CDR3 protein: CASSRSSELTDTQYF
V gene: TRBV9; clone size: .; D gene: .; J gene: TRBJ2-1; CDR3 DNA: TGTGCCAGCAGCGTAAGTAGGGGGAGGGAATTCGATGAGCAGTTCTTC; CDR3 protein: CASSVSRGREFDEQFF
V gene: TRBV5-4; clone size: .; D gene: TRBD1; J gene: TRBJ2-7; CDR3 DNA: TGTGCCAGCAGCCCCGACAGGGGATCTCCCTACGAGCAGTACTTC; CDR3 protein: CASSPDRGSPYEQYF
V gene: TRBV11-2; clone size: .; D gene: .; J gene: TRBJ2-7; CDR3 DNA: TGTGCCAGCAGCTTACTTTTGGGCGGCCCTCCACGGGGGCAGTACTTC; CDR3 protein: CASSLLLGGPPRGQYF
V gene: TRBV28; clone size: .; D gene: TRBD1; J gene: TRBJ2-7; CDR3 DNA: TGTGCCAGCAGTCCCACTCACAGGGGCGGGTACGAGCAGTACTTC; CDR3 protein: CASSPTHRGGYEQYF
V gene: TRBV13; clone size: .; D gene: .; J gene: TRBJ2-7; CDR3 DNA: TGTGCCAGCAGCTTAGAGGAGAGAGGCACCGAGCAGTACTTC; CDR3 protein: CASSLEERGTEQYF
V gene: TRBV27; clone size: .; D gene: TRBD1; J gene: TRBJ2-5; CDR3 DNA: TGTGCCAGCAGTTTCTGGGACAGAAAAGAGACCCAGTACTTC; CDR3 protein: CASSFWDRKETQYF
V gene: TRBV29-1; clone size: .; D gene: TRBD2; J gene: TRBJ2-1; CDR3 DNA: TGCAGCGTTGAAGGGGAAAGGACTAGCGGGAACGTCTTC; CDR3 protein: CSVEGERTSGNVF
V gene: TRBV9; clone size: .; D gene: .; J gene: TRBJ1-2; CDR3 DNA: TGTGCCAGCAGCGCCTTGAGTGGCGGTGGCTACACCTTC; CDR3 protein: CASSALSGGGYTF
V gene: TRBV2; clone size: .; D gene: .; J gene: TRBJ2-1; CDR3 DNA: TGTGCCAGCAGGACTAATGAGCAGTTCTTC; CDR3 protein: CASRTNEQFF
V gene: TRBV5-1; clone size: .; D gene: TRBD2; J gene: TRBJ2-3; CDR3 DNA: TGCGCCAGCAGCTTGTCTAAAAGCGGGATAAGCACAGATACGCAGTATTTT; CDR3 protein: CASSLSKSGISTDTQYF
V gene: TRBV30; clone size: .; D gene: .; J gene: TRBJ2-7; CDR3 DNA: TGTGCCTGGAGTGCCGTACGGGGCTACGAGCAGTACTTC; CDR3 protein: CAWSAVRGYEQYF
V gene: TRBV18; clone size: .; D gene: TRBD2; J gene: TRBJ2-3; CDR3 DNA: TGTGCCAGCTCACCACTAGGGACTAGCGGAAGCACAGATACGCAGTATTTT; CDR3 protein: CASSPLGTSGSTDTQYF
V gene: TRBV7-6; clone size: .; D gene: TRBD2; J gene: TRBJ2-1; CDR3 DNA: TGTGCCAGCAGCGCGATAGCGGGGGGATCCCACAATGAGCAGTTCTTC; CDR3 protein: CASSAIAGGSHNEQFF
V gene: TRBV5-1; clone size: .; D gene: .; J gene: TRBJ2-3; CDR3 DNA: TGCGCCAGCAGCTTGGACGGCGGGGGCACAGATACGCAGTATTTT; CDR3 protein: CASSLDGGGTDTQYF
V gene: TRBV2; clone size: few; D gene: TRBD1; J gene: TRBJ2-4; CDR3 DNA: TGTGCCAGCAGCGGGACAGAGGGCAAAAACATTCAGTACTTC; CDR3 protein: CASSGTEGKNIQYF
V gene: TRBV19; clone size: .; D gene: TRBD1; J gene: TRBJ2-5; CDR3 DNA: TGTGCCAGTAGTATCCAGGGGGCGCAAGAGACCCAGTACTTC; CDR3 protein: CASSIQGAQETQYF
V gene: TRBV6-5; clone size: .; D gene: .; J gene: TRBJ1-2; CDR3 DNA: TGTGCCAGCAGCAAAAGTTCAGCGGTTGGCTACACCTTC; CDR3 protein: CASSKSSAVGYTF
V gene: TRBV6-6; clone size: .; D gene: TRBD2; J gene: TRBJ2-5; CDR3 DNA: TGTGCCAGCAGTGCCAGCGGGGCAGAGACCCAGTACTTC; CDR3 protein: CASSASGAETQYF
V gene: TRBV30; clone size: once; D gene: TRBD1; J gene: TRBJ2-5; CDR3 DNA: TGTGCCTGGAGTGAAGGGGGCATGACCCAGTACTTC; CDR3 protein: CAWSEGGMTQYF
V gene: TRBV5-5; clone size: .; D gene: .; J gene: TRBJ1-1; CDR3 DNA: TGTGCCAGCAGCTATCTGACAGCGAACACTGAAGCTTTCTTT; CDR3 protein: CASSYLTANTEAFF
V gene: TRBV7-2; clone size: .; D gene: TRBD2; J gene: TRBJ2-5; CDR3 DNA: TGTGCCAGCAGCTTCTCCAGACTAGCGAGCCAAGAGACCCAGTACTTC; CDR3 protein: CASSFSRLASQETQYF
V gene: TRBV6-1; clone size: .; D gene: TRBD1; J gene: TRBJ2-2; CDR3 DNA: TGTGCCAGCAGGACAGGGGGGGTCGGGGAGCTGTTTTTT; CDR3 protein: CASRTGGVGELFF
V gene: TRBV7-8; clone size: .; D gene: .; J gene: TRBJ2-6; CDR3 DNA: TGTGCCAGCAGCTTAGGACAGTTTTCCTCTGGGGCCAACGGCCTGACTTTC; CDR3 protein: CASSLGQFSSGANGLTF
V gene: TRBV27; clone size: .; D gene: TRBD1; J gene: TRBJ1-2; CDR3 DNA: TGTGCCAGCAGTTTCGGACAGGTGGGGGGCTACACCTTC; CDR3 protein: CASSFGQVGGYTF
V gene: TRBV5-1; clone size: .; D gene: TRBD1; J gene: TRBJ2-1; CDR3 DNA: TGCGCCAGCAGCCCTCGACAGGGAATCAACAATGAGCAGTTCTTC; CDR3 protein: CASSPRQGINNEQFF
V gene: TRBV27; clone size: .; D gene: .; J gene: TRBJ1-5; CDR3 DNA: TGTGCCAGCAGTTTAGACCCCAGGGATCAGCCCCAGCATTTT; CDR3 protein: CASSLDPRDQPQHF
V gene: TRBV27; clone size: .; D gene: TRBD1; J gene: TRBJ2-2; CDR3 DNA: TGTGCCAGCAGCCTCACAGGGGGCTTTAACACCGGGGAGCTGTTTTTT; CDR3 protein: CASSLTGGFNTGELFF
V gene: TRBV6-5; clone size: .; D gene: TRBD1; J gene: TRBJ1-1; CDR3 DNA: TGTGCCAGCAGTTACGGGAGAGAACAGGGGGAAACTTTCTTT; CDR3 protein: CASSYGREQGETFF
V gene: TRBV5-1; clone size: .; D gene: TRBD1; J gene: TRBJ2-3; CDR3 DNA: TGCGCCAGCAGCGGGGGACAGGGCACAGATACGCAGTATTTT; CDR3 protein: CASSGGQGTDTQYF
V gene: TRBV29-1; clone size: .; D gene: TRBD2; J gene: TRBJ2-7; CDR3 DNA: TGCAGCGTTGGAGGGACTAGCGTCGACGAGCAGTACTTC; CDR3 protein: CSVGGTSVDEQYF
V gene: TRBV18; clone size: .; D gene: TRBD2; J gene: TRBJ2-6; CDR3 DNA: TGTGCCAGCTCACCCCTAGCGGGGGGGCTCTCTGGGGCCAACGTCCTGACTTTC; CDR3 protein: CASSPLAGGLSGANVLTF
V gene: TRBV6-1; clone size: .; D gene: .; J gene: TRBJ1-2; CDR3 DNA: TGTGCCAGCAGTGAACAGGGTTTCCACGGCTACACCTTC; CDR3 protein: CASSEQGFHGYTF